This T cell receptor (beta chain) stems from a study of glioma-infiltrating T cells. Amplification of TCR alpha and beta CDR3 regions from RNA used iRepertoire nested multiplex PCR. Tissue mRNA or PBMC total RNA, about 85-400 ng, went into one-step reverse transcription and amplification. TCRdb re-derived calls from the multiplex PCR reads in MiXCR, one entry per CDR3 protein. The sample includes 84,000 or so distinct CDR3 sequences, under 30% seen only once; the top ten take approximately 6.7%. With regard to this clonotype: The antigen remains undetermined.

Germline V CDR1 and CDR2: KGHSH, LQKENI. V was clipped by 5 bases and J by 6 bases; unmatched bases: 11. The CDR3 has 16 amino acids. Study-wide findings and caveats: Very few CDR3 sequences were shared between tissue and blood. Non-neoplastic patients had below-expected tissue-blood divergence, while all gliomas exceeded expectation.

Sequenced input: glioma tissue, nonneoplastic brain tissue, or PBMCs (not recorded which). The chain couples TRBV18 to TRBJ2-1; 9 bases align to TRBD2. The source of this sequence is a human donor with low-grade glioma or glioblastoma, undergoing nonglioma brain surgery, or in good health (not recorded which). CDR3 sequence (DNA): TGTGCCAGCTCATCGGATCTAGCGGGATTAGTCAATGAGCAGTTCTTC. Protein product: CASSSDLAGLVNEQFF.